The present TCR beta chain was sequenced within a study of T cell repertoires in cytomegalovirus infection. About the study: Public signatures in TCR beta pointed to CMV infection and matching HLA type.

The CDR3 has 13 residues. V was pared by 5 bases and J by 2 bases, with 10 bases between. TCRdb re-derived calls from the reads in MiXCR, one entry per CDR3 protein. The sample lists fewer than 550,000 distinct CDR3 sequences; more than 20% were seen once. This chain joins TRBV12-3 or TRBV12-4 and TRBJ2-7, with TRBD1 as a possible D gene (5 bases). Material: PBMCs. The clonotype comes from a human donor in good health (CMV status not recorded). Some clones in this sample may be carry-over from other donors' samples. This chain's CDR3 is CASSRQLAYEQYF. The CDR3 coding sequence is TGTGCCAGCAGTCGACAGTTGGCCTACGAGCAGTACTTC.